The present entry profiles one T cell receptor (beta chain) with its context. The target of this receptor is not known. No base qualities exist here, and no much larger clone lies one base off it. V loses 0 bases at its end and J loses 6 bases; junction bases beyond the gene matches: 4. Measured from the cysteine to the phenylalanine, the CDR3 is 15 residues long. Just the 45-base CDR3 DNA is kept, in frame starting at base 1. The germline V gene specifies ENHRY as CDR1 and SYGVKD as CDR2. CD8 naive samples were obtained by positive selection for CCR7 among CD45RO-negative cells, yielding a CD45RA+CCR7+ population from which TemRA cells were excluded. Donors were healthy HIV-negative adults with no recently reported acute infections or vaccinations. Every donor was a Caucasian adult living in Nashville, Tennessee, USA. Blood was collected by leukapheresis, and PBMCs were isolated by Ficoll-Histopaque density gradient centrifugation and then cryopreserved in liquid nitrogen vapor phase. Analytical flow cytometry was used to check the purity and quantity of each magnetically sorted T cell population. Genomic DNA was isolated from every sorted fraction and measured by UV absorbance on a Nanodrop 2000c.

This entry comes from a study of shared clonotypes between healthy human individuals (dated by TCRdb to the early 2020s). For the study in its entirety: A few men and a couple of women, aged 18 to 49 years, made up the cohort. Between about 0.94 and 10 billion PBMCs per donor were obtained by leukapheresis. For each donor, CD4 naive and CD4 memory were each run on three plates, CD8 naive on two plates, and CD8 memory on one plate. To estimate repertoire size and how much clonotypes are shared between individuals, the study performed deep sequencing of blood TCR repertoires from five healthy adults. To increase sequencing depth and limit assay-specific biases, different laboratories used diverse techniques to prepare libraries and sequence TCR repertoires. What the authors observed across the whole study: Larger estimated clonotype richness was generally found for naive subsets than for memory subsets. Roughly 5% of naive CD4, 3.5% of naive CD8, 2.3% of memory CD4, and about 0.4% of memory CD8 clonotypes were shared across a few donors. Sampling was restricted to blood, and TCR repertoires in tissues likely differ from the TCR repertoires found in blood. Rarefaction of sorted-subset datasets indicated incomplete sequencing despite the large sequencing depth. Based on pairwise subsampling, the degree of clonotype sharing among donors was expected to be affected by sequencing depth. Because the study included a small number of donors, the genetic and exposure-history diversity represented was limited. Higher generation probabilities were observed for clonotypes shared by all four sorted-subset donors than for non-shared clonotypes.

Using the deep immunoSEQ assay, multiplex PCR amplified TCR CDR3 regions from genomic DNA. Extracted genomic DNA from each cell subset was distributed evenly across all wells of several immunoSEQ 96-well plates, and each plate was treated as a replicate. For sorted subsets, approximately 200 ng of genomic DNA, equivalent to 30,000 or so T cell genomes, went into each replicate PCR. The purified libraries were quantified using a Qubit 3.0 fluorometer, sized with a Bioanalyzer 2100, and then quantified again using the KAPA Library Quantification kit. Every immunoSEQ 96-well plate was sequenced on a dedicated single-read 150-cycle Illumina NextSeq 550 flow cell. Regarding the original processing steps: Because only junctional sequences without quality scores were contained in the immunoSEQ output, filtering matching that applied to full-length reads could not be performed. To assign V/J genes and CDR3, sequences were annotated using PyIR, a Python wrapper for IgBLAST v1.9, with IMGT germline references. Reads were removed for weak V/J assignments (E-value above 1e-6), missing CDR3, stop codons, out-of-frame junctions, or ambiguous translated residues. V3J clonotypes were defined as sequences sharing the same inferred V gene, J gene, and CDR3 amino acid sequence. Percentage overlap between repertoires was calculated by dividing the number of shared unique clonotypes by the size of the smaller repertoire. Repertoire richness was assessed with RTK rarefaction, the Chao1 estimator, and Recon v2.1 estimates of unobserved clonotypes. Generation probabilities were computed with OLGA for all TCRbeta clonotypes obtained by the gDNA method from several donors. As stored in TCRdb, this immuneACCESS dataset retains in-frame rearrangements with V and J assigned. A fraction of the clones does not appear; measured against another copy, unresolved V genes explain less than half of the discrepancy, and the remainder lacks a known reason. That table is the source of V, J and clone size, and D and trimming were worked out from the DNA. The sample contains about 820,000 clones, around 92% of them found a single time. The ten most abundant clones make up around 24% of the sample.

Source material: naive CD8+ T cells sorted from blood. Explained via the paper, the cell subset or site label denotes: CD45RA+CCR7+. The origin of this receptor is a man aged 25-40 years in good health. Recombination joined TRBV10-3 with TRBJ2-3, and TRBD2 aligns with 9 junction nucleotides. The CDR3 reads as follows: CAISESSGSGDTQYF. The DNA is TGTGCCATCAGTGAGTCTAGCGGGAGCGGGGATACGCAGTATTTT.